Following are 24 T cell receptor beta chains from one sample sequenced in a study of CXCR3-negative and CXCR3-positive naive CD8 T cells. The authors made the TRB cDNA libraries by 5' RACE using UMI labels. TCRdb re-called the 5' RACE reads and gives one entry per CDR3 protein, without DNA. The listing records about 90,000 distinct CDR3 sequences. The sample taken for sequencing was naive CXCR3- CD8+ T cells from blood. Subset given: CD45RO-CCR7+CD27+CD95- naive CD8+ T cells lacking CXCR3 (TNR3-). Receptors were obtained from a human donor in good health. Some clones in this sample may be carry-over from other donors' samples.

The rearrangement uses TRBV7-9 and TRBJ1-1. The CDR3 sequence is 13 residues long. Looked up from germline, CDR1 is SEHNR and CDR2 is FQNEAQ (reference sequence). CDR3 amino acids: CASSLAGIPEAFF.

This chain joins TRBV28 and TRBJ2-3; TCRdb lists TRBD1, though no DNA is available to test this call. The CDR3 sequence is 14 residues long. Germline lookup yields CDR1 MDHEN and CDR2 SYDVKM. Here the CDR3 reads CASSSGETTDTQYF.

The chain combines TRBV29-1 with TRBJ2-2. The CDR3 sequence is 13 residues long. Germline-derived CDR1 and CDR2 are SQVTM and ANQGSEA. The CDR3 is CSVLLSDTGELFF.

The chain combines TRBV28 with TRBJ2-7; the D call of TRBD1 rests on TCRdb alone, since no DNA is present to check it. This CDR3 has 12 amino acids. Germline V gene lookup returns CDR1 MDHEN and CDR2 SYDVKM. CDR3 sequence reads: CASSLIDREQYF.

The gene calls are TRBV5-1 and TRBJ2-5; TCRdb calls TRBD2, which cannot be checked without DNA. The CDR3 length is 15 residues. Germline V gene data show CDR1 as SGHRS and CDR2 as YFSETQ. CDR3 amino acids: CASSFGLAGQETQYF.

This chain connects TRBV12-3 or TRBV12-4 to TRBJ2-5; checking the TCRdb D call of TRBD1 is not possible without DNA. This CDR3 contains 14 residues. The CDR3 loop is CASSPRQGQETQYF.

The chain joins TRBV4-3 to TRBJ2-1; the TRBD2 assignment by TCRdb is unverifiable without DNA. CDR1 and CDR2 from the germline V gene are LGHNA and YSLEER. The CDR3 has 16 residues. The chain's CDR3 is CASSQGAGVTWNEQFF.

The chain joins TRBV5-5 to TRBJ1-1. CDR1 SGHKS and CDR2 YYEKEE come from the germline V gene (reference sequence). This CDR3 spans 11 amino acids. This CDR3 reads CASSWTAEAFF.

The chain has TRBV29-1 and TRBJ2-1; TCRdb outputs TRBD1, but without DNA this stays unchecked. The CDR3 loop spans 13 amino acids. Germline V CDR1 and CDR2: SQVTM, ANQGSEA. The CDR3 sequence: CSVERGARIEQFF.

The CDR3 is CASSQEGRGGYNEQFF. This chain links TRBV4-3 with TRBJ2-1; TCRdb's D call, TRBD2, is unchecked because there is no DNA. This CDR3 is 16 amino acids long. Germline lookup yields CDR1 LGHNA and CDR2 YSLEER.

The genes are TRBV10-3 and TRBJ2-4. This CDR3 has 15 residues. Germline CDR1 ENHRY, CDR2 SYGVKD. CDR3 region: CAISELGVAKNIQYF.

The chain couples TRBV12-3 or TRBV12-4 to TRBJ2-1; TCRdb indicates TRBD2, and absent DNA this call remains unverified. CDR3 size: 16 residues. The CDR3 spells CASSPETGGLIHEQFF.

The genes are TRBV20-1 and TRBJ2-1; the TCRdb call, TRBD2, lacks DNA for checking. The CDR3 has 13 residues. From germline, CDR1 is DFQATT and CDR2 SNEGSKA (reference sequence). CDR3: CSASRGRDDEQFF.

This chain joins TRBV28 and TRBJ2-5; TCRdb indicates TRBD1, and absent DNA this call remains unverified. This CDR3 has 15 amino acids. Germline CDR1 and CDR2: MDHEN and SYDVKM. CDR3 loop: CASSTGTGRGETQYF. The full variable domain, with the rest looked up from reference TRBV28 and TRBJ2-5, is DVKVTQSSRYLVKRTGEKVFLECVQDMDHENMFWYRQDPGLGLRLIYFSYDVKMKEKGDIPEGYSVSREKKERFSLILESASTNQTSMYLCASSTGTGRGETQYFGPGTRLLVL.

The chain employs TRBV11-2 and TRBJ2-7; with no DNA, the TCRdb D assignment of TRBD1 cannot be verified. The CDR3 is 14 amino acids. The germline V gene encodes CDR1 SGHAT and CDR2 FQNNGV. The CDR3 spells CASRKGQGAYEQYF.

The CDR3 protein is CASSQDRTGGLSSYNSPLHF. The chain has TRBV4-3 and TRBJ1-6; TCRdb outputs TRBD1, but without DNA this stays unchecked. The CDR3 covers 20 residues. The V gene's germline CDR1 is LGHNA and CDR2 YSLEER.

This chain joins TRBV29-1 and TRBJ2-2; the D gene TCRdb calls, TRBD1, cannot be checked with no DNA. The germline CDR1 and CDR2 sequences are SQVTM and ANQGSEA. There are 16 residues in the CDR3. CDR3 amino acids: CSVESGDRVNTGELFF.

The rearrangement links TRBV28 to TRBJ2-1; TCRdb picks TRBD2, but there is no DNA to check that call. The CDR3 has 16 residues. The germline V gene encodes CDR1 MDHEN and CDR2 SYDVKM. The CDR3 region is CASFPRLAGGYNEQFF.

The V and J genes are TRBV27 and TRBJ2-1; the D call from TCRdb, TRBD2, cannot be confirmed without DNA. CDR1 and CDR2 (germline): MNHEY, SMNVEV (reference sequence). The CDR3 contains 17 residues. The CDR3 spells CASRGTSGSYGYNEQFF.

The chain is built from TRBV10-3 and TRBJ2-7; TCRdb proposes TRBD1, but this gene call is untestable without DNA. The CDR3 extends over 15 amino acids. Germline V gene sequence: CDR1 ENHRY, CDR2 SYGVKD. Here the CDR3 reads CAISEATGGTYEQYF.

The chain combines TRBV29-1 with TRBJ2-3; no DNA is available, so the TRBD2 call from TCRdb remains unchecked. Germline values: CDR1 SQVTM, CDR2 ANQGSEA. The CDR3 extends over 14 amino acids. CDR3 loop: CSVTSGEVFDTQYF.

This chain connects TRBV7-3 to TRBJ2-7; TCRdb designates TRBD2, a call that cannot be tested without DNA. The germline gives CDR1 SGHTA, CDR2 FQGTGA. The CDR3 contains 14 residues. The CDR3 sequence is CASSLLAGPYGQYF.

The gene calls are TRBV20-1 and TRBJ2-1. The CDR3 is made up of 12 amino acids. Germline CDR1 reads DFQATT; CDR2 reads SNEGSKA (reference sequence). This chain's CDR3 is CSANVHGNEQFF.

V usage is TRBV7-9 and J usage is TRBJ2-1. This CDR3 has 13 amino acids. Germline CDR1 SEHNR, CDR2 FQNEAQ (reference sequence). The CDR3 here is CASSHTGDNEQFF.